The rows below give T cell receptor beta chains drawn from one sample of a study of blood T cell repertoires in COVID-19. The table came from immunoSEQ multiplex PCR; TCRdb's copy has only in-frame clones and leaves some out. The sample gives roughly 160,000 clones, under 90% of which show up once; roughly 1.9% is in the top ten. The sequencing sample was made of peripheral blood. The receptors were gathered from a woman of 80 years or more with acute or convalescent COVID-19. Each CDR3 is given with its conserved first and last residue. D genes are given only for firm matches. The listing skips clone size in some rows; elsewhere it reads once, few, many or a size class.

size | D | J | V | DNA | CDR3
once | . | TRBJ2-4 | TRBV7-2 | TGTGCCAGCAGCTCCATGACAGTAGCCAAAAACATTCAGTACTTC | CASSSMTVAKNIQYF
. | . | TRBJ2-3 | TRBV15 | TGTGCCACCAGTGAGGACAGACCCACAGATACGCAGTATTTT | CATSEDRPTDTQYF
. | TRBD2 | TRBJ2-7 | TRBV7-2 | TGTGCCAGCAGCTTATCACTAGCGGGAGGCTACGAGCAGTACTTC | CASSLSLAGGYEQYF
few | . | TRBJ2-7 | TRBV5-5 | TGTGCCAGCAGCTTGGGACCAGGGACACAAATATCCTACGAGCAGTACTTC | CASSLGPGTQISYEQYF
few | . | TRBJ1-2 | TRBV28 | TGTGCCAGCAATTGGGTCGGAGCTAACTATGGCTACACCTTC | CASNWVGANYGYTF
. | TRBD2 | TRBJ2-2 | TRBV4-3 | TGCGCCAGCAGCCAAGATGGGGGGGTCGGGGAGCTGTTTTTT | CASSQDGGVGELFF
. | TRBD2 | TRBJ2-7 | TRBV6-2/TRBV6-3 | TGTGCCAGCAGTCGGACTAGCAACTACGAGCAGTACTTC | CASSRTSNYEQYF
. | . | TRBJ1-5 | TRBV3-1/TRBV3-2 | TGTGCCAGCAGCGCGGGGGCGTGGACGCAAAATCAGCCCCAGCATTTT | CASSAGAWTQNQPQHF
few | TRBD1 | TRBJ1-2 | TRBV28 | TGTGCCAGCAGAGGACAGGCGAACTATGGCTACACCTTC | CASRGQANYGYTF
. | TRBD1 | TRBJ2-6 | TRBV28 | TGTGCCAGCAGTGCCGGGACAGGCTTATCTGGGGCCAACGTCCTGACTTTC | CASSAGTGLSGANVLTF
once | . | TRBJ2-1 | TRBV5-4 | TGTGCCAGCAGCTTGGTAGGGGGACGTGAGCAGTTCTTC | CASSLVGGREQFF
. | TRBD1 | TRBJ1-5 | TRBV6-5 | TGTGCCAGCAGTAAGGGACAGGGGATGGATCAGCCCCAGCATTTT | CASSKGQGMDQPQHF
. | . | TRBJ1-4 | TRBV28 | TGTGCCAGCAGTTTTGGGAGGAGTGAAAAACTGTTTTTT | CASSFGRSEKLFF
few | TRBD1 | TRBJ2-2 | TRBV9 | TGTGCCAGCAGCGTATCCGGGACAGTGATCACCGGGGAGCTGTTTTTT | CASSVSGTVITGELFF
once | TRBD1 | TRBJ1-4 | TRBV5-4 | TGTGCCAGCAGCCAGGACAGGGGCGAAAAACTGTTTTTT | CASSQDRGEKLFF
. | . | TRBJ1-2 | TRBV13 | TGTGCCAGCAGCTCACGGGGGGGACCCGTCGCGGGCCGGGCCTTC | CASSSRGGPVAGRAF
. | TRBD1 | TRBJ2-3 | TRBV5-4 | TGTGCCAGCAGCAGACCGCCGACAGGGGGGAACACAGATACGCAGTATTTT | CASSRPPTGGNTDTQYF
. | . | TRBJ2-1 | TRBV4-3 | TGCGCCAGCAGCCAAGAAGCGTACAGGGAGTACAATGAGCAGTTCTTC | CASSQEAYREYNEQFF
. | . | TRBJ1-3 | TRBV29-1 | TGCAGCGTTGTAGTTGCAGGGGCTGGAAACACCATATATTTT | CSVVVAGAGNTIYF
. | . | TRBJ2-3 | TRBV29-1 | TGCAGCGTTGGCCCAAGAGGTTGGGATACGCAGTATTTT | CSVGPRGWDTQYF
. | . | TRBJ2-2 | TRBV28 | . | CASRGQYFGELFF
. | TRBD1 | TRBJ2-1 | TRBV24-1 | TGTGCCACCAGTGATGGGACAGGGGTGGGGAATGAGCAGTTCTTC | CATSDGTGVGNEQFF
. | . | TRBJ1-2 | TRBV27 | TGTGCCAGCAGTTCAACTAACAGGGCTAGGGGCTACACCTTC | CASSSTNRARGYTF
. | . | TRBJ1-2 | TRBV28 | TGTGCCAGCACTTTTTACCGGGACACCAATTCAAACCTCTATGGCTACACCTTC | CASTFYRDTNSNLYGYTF
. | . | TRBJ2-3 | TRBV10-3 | TGTGCCATCACGCTAGCGTTCGGAGATACGCAGTATTTT | CAITLAFGDTQYF
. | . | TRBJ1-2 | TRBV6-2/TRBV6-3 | TGTGCCAGCAGTGATATACGAACAGGGCGGTCTGGCTACACCTTC | CASSDIRTGRSGYTF
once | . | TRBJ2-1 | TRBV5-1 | TGCGCCAGCAGCTTGGGGCCTTTCGCGGCCCTCAATGAGCAGTTCTTC | CASSLGPFAALNEQFF
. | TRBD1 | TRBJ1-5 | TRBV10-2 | TGCGCCAGCAGGAGTGCATTCGGGGACAGTAGCAATCAGCCCCAGCATTTT | CASRSAFGDSSNQPQHF
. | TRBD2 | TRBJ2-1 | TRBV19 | TGTGCCAGTAGTATTCTAGCGGGGCTTCACAATGAGCAGTTCTTC | CASSILAGLHNEQFF
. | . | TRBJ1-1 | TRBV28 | TGTGCCAGCACCGCAACTGCAGGGGCGAGGACGGAAGCTTTCTTT | CASTATAGARTEAFF
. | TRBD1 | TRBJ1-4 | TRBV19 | TGTGCCAGTAGTATTGGGACAGACGGTAATGAAAAACTGTTTTTT | CASSIGTDGNEKLFF
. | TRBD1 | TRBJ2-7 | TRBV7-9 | TGTGCCAGCAGCTCGACAGGGGGTGGCGAGCAGTACTTC | CASSSTGGGEQYF
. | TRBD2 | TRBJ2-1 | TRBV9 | TGTGCCAGCAGCTACGGTGGACTAGCCTACAATGAGCAGTTCTTC | CASSYGGLAYNEQFF
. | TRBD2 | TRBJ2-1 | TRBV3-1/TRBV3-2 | TGTGCCAGCAGCCCCGCTGGTGGCGGGGGGGTCAATGAGCAGTTCTTC | CASSPAGGGGVNEQFF
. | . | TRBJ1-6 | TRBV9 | TGTGCCAGCAGCGTTTTGAGCGGTGCGGAATCACCCCTCCACTTT | CASSVLSGAESPLHF
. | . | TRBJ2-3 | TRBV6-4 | TGTGCCAGCAGTCCTTCGGGGGTCTTCACAGATACGCAGTATTTT | CASSPSGVFTDTQYF
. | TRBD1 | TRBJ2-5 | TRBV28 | TGTGCCAGCGGTGTCCCGGGACAGGGCCGCCAAGAGACCCAGTACTTC | CASGVPGQGRQETQYF
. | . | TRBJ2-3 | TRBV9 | TGTGCCAGCAGCATTACGACTAGTTGGGGAGATACGCAGTATTTT | CASSITTSWGDTQYF
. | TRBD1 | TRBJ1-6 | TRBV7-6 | TGTGCCAGCAGCTTAGGCCCGGGACAGGGATCACCCCTCCACTTT | CASSLGPGQGSPLHF
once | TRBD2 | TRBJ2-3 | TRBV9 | TGTGCCAGCAGCTTCCGGGCGGGGGTAACAGATACGCAGTATTTT | CASSFRAGVTDTQYF
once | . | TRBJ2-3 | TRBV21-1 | TGTGCCAGCAGCAAAGCGCGTGACTGGATTAACGATTCCCTACCCCCACACACAGATACGCAGTATTTT | CASSKARDWINDSLPPHTDTQYF
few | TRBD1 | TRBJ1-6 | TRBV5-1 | TGCGCCAGCAGTAATCCGGGACAGGGAGAATCACCCCTCCACTTT | CASSNPGQGESPLHF
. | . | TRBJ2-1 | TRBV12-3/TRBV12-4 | TGTGCCAGCAGTTTATGGCCCAATGAGCAGTTCTTC | CASSLWPNEQFF
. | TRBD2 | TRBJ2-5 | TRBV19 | TGTGCCACTAGCGGGGGGGCCTGGGAGACCCAGTACTTC | CATSGGAWETQYF
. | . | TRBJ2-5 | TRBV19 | TGTGCCAGTAGTAACCCTACGGTAAAAGAGACCCAGTACTTC | CASSNPTVKETQYF
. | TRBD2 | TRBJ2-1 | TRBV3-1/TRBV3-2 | TGTGCCAGCAGCCAATTCGGGATGTTAGCGGGGGGCAATGAGCAGTTCTTC | CASSQFGMLAGGNEQFF
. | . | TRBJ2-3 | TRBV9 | TGTGCCAGCAGCGTAGATCCTAACACAGATACGCAGTATTTT | CASSVDPNTDTQYF
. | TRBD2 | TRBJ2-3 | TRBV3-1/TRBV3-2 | TGTGCCAGCAGCCAGGCGACTAGCGGGGGCACAGATACGCAGTATTTT | CASSQATSGGTDTQYF
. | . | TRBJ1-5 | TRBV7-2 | TGTGCCAGCAGCTTATCTTCAGGCACCAATCAGCCCCAGCATTTT | CASSLSSGTNQPQHF
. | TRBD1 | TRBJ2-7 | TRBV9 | TGTGCCAGCAGCGAGGACAGGACTCGGGAGCAGTACTTC | CASSEDRTREQYF
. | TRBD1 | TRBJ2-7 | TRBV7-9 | TGTGCCAGCGGGGACAGGGGCTACGAGCAGTACTTC | CASGDRGYEQYF
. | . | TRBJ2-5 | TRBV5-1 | TGCGCCAGCAGCCCCGCCCAGGAGACCCAGTACTTC | CASSPAQETQYF
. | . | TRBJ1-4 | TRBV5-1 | TGCGCCAGCAGTTACGCAGCAACTAATGAAAAACTGTTTTTT | CASSYAATNEKLFF
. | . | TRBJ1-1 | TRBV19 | TGTGCCAGTAGTATCCGGGACATCTACACTGAAGCTTTCTTT | CASSIRDIYTEAFF
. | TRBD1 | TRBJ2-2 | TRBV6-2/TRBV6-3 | TGTGCCAGCAGCCACATTCCGGGACAGGGGGCCCTCACCGGGGAGCTGTTTTTT | CASSHIPGQGALTGELFF
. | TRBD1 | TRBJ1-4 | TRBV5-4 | TGTGCCAGCAGTAACAGGGGTGGGGAAAAACTGTTTTTT | CASSNRGGEKLFF
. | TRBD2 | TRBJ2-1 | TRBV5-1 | TGCGCCAGCAGCTTCGGACTAGCGGGGGCCTACAATGAGCAGTTCTTC | CASSFGLAGAYNEQFF
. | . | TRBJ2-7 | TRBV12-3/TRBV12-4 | TGTGCCAGCAGTAGCGACCTCTACGAGCAGTACTTC | CASSSDLYEQYF
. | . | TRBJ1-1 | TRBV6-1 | TGTGCCAGCAGTGACAGGGGCCTTGAAATTGAAGCTTTCTTT | CASSDRGLEIEAFF
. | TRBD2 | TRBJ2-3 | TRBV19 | TGTGCCAGTAGCTTTGGGGGACTAGCGGGCCTCACAGATACGCAGTATTTT | CASSFGGLAGLTDTQYF